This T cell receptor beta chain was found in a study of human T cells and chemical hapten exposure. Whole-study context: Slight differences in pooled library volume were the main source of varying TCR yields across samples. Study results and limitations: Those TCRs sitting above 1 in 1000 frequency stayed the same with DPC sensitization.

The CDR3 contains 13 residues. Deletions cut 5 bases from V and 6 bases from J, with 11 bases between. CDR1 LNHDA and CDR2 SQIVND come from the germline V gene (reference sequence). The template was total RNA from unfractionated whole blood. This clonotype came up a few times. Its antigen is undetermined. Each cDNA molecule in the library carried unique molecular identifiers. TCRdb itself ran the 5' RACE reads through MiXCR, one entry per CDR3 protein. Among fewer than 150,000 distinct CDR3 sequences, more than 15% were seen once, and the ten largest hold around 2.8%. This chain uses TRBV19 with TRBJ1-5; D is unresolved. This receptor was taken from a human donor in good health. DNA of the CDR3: TGTGCCAGTAGTGCGGTATCTCTTCAGCCCCAGCATTTT. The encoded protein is CASSAVSLQPQHF. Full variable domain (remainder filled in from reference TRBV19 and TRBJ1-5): DGGITQSPKYLFRKEGQNVTLSCEQNLNHDAMYWYRQDPGQGLRLIYYSQIVNDFQKGDIAEGYSVSREKKESFPLTVTSAQKNPTAFYLCASSAVSLQPQHFGDGTRLSIL.